Below, 26 T cell receptor beta chains from the same sample are listed, as sequenced in a study of blood T cells in healthy people across ages. Sample-barcoded 5' priming and a J-beta primer mix drove a second PCR of about 6 to 12 cycles. In TCRdb, the 5' RACE reads were re-called with MiXCR into one record per CDR3 protein. The table includes 600,000 to 900,000 distinct CDR3 sequences, roughly 24% detected once. These data were also filed under a second study, of T cells of mothers and their children.

The sequencing input was blood. These receptors all come from a boy aged 5-17 years in good health.

The V call is TRBV7-6, the J call TRBJ2-7; TRBD1 aligns across 8 bases. V trimming: 4 bases; J trimming: 4 bases; junction bases outside the gene matches: 6. Germline lookup yields CDR1 SGHVS and CDR2 FNYEAQ. The CDR3 sequence is 14 residues long. CDR3 in amino acids: CASSYRGSQYEQYF. The CDR3 nucleotides read TGTGCCAGCAGCTACAGGGGGTCACAGTACGAGCAGTACTTC.

This clonotype was seen only a few times. The V and J genes are TRBV30 and TRBJ2-7, with D uncertain. Germline V gene data show CDR1 as GTSNPN and CDR2 as SVGIG (reference sequence). The CDR3 sequence is 14 residues long. The V and J ends lost 8 bases and 1 base respectively, with 18 bases between them. The CDR3 DNA follows: TGTGCCCTCGCCGGGTCACTTTGGTCCTACGAGCAGTACTTC. Its translation: CALAGSLWSYEQYF.

The chain has TRBV10-3 and TRBJ2-5; D not certain. V lost 2 bases, J lost 3 bases, and 13 bases lay in between. Germline CDR1 is ENHRY and CDR2 is SYGVKD. The length of the CDR3 is 15 residues. The CDR3 region has the DNA TGTGCCATCAGTGAGGGTGGTAATGGGAAAGAGACCCAGTACTTC. This translates into CAISEGGNGKETQYF.

This clonotype was counted between two and nine times. The chain has TRBV10-3 and TRBJ1-5; D uncertain. The CDR3 runs to 14 residues. The germline V gene encodes CDR1 ENHRY and CDR2 SYGVKD. The V end lost 4 bases, the J end lost 6 bases, and 13 bases lay between the germline ends. CDR3 coding DNA: TGTGCCATCAGTGCCGGCGCGGCGGGTCAGCCCCAGCATTTT. Amino acid sequence: CAISAGAAGQPQHF.

The chain uses TRBV6-5 and TRBJ1-6; 7 nucleotides agree with TRBD1. Germline V CDR1 and CDR2: MNHEY, SVGAGI. V lost 7 bases and J lost 7; bases outside the gene matches: 7. The CDR3 spans 14 residues. CDR3 loop: CASTLTGRNSPLHF. CDR3 DNA sequence: TGTGCCAGCACGTTGACAGGGCGAAATTCACCCCTCCACTTT.

The rearrangement uses TRBV2 and TRBJ1-5; D is unclear. Germline CDR1 is SNHLY and CDR2 is FYNNEI. The CDR3 spans 15 residues. The V end lost 2 bases, the J end lost 0 bases, and 8 bases lay between the germline ends. The CDR3 region has the DNA TGTGCCAGCAGTGAATGGGCGTATAGCAATCAGCCCCAGCATTTT. As protein: CASSEWAYSNQPQHF.

This chain uses TRBV6-6 with TRBJ1-1; possibly TRBD1 for D (6 bases). The CDR3 length is 13 residues. V was trimmed by 7 bases and J by 3 bases, leaving 12 bases between them. Germline CDR1 is MNHNY and CDR2 is SVGAGI (reference sequence). CDR3 in amino acids: CASIGTSYTEAFF. CDR3 DNA sequence: TGTGCCAGCATAGGGACATCCTACACTGAAGCTTTCTTT.

This clonotype was observed a few times. The chain joins TRBV25-1 to TRBJ1-4; 7 bases are a match to TRBD1. The CDR3 is 15 amino acids. The V and J ends lost 5 bases and 3 bases, in that order; junction bases with no gene match: 6. The germline V gene has CDR1 MGHDK and CDR2 SYGVNS. CDR3 DNA sequence: TGTGCCAGCAGTCTCCCAGGGGGGGCTAATGAAAAACTGTTTTTT. Translated: CASSLPGGANEKLFF.

This clonotype showed up just a few times. The chain recombines TRBV24-1 with TRBJ2-2, with D perhaps TRBD1 (5 bases). V lost 6 bases and J 5 bases, leaving 9 bases between the germline ends. Per the germline V gene, CDR1 is KGHDR and CDR2 is SFDVKD. The CDR3 spans 13 residues. This CDR3 reads CATSYQGTGELFF. CDR3 nucleotides: TGTGCCACCAGTTATCAGGGTACCGGGGAGCTGTTTTTT.

This rearrangement joins TRBV14 to TRBJ1-2; 9 bases line up with TRBD1. Germline CDR1 reads SGHDN; CDR2 reads FVKESK. CDR3 length: 17 residues. V trimming: 5 bases; J trimming: 4 bases; junction bases outside the gene matches: 14. In nucleotides, the CDR3 is TGTGCCAGCAGCTCCGGGACAGGGAGACGAGGGGCCTATGGCTACACCTTC. It encodes CASSSGTGRRGAYGYTF.

The chain links TRBV11-2 to TRBJ2-1, with unresolved D. The CDR3 sequence is 16 residues long. In germline, CDR1 is SGHAT, CDR2 FQNNGV. Trimming left V 0 bases short and J 0 bases short, with 9 bases between. CDR3 loop: CASSLDLPSSYNEQFF. The CDR3 bases are TGTGCCAGCAGCTTAGACCTCCCGAGCTCCTACAATGAGCAGTTCTTC.

This clonotype has more than one count but fewer than ten. J is TRBJ1-3 and V is TRBV27, with D hard to call. This CDR3 region has 14 residues. V was trimmed by 6 bases and J by 2 bases, leaving 11 bases between them. CDR1 and CDR2 from the germline V gene are MNHEY and SMNVEV (reference sequence). As DNA, the CDR3 is TGTGCCAGCAGCCTCCAGTCTCCTGGAAACACCATATATTTT. Amino acids: CASSLQSPGNTIYF.

This chain joins TRBV11-2 and TRBJ1-2; 7 bases match TRBD1. V dropped 5 bases and J dropped 6; count of bases not matched to a gene: 12. Per germline, CDR1 SGHAT and CDR2 FQNNGV. The CDR3 extends over 15 amino acids. The CDR3 nucleotides are TGTGCCAGCAGCCCAAAAAGAGGGACAGCTGATGGCTACACCTTC. It codes for CASSPKRGTADGYTF.

The genes are TRBV18 and TRBJ2-5; possible D gene TRBD1, 6 bases. The CDR3 has 14 amino acids. Germline assignment: CDR1 KGHSH and CDR2 LQKENI. The germline V and J ends were trimmed by 3 bases and 1 base, with 9 bases remaining between them. The CDR3 DNA sequence: TGTGCCAGCTCACCTGTGACAGGCCAAGAGACCCAGTACTTC. It specifies CASSPVTGQETQYF.

This chain links TRBV20-1 with TRBJ1-2; 8 positions match TRBD1. The CDR3 contains 14 residues. Germline V CDR1 and CDR2: DFQATT, SNEGSKA (reference sequence). After removal of 6 bases from V and 4 bases from J, the junction contained 10 bases not matched to a gene. CDR3 in DNA: TGCAGTGCAAGCATTCCAGGGGGCGGCTATGGCTACACCTTC. Protein: CSASIPGGGYGYTF.

The genes are TRBV12-3 or TRBV12-4 and TRBJ2-7; TRBD1 matches at 7 bases. V lost 6 bases to trimming and J lost 5 bases; unmatched junction nucleotides: 16. The CDR3 runs to 16 residues. The chain's CDR3 is CASSPLQPTGRHEQYF. As DNA, the CDR3 is TGTGCCAGCAGCCCACTCCAACCGACAGGGCGGCACGAGCAGTACTTC.

This chain links TRBV28 with TRBJ2-5; 10 nucleotides line up with TRBD1. The CDR3 runs to 16 residues. Germline loops: CDR1 MDHEN, CDR2 SYDVKM. V trimming: 6 bases; J trimming: 3 bases; junction bases outside the gene matches: 10. The CDR3 sequence is CASRTGTGATEETQYF. CDR3 DNA sequence: TGTGCCAGCAGGACAGGGACAGGGGCGACCGAAGAGACCCAGTACTTC.

This clonotype has just a few counts. The chain is built from TRBV6-1 and TRBJ2-7; maybe TRBD2 (5 bases). This CDR3 has 16 residues. Trimming cost V 2 bases and J 5 bases, with 19 bases left between them. In germline, CDR1 is MNHNS, CDR2 SASEGT. In DNA form, the CDR3 reads TGTGCCAGCAGTGAAAGGGCAGGTCCTACGGGGAACGAGCAGTACTTC. Protein sequence: CASSERAGPTGNEQYF.

The chain joins TRBV7-2 to TRBJ2-3; D perhaps matches TRBD2 (6 bases). This CDR3 spans 14 amino acids. From germline, CDR1 is SGHTA and CDR2 FQGNSA. Trimming pared 4 bases from V and 8 bases from J, leaving 16 bases between. CDR3 amino acids: CASSSAPGGRTQYF. The CDR3 coding sequence is TGTGCCAGCAGCTCGGCGCCCGGAGGGCGTACGCAGTATTTT.

The gene calls are TRBV3-1 and TRBJ1-5; possibly TRBD1 for D (5 bases). Trimming stripped 0 bases from V and 2 bases from J, with 8 bases between. This CDR3 has 15 residues. Germline CDR1 is LGHDT and CDR2 is YNNKEL (reference sequence). The CDR3 nucleotides are TGTGCCAGCAGCCAAGATACGGGGCGCAATCAGCCCCAGCATTTT. It yields the protein CASSQDTGRNQPQHF.

The gene calls are TRBV18 and TRBJ2-3; D uncertain. The CDR3 runs 15 residues. Germline CDR1 is KGHSH and CDR2 is LQKENI. Trimming took 2 bases from V and 2 from J, leaving 11 bases between them. The CDR3 is CASSPSPSPTDTQYF. The DNA for the CDR3 is TGTGCCAGCTCACCAAGTCCCTCACCCACAGATACGCAGTATTTT. Supplemented by reference TRBV18 and TRBJ2-3, the full variable domain reads NAGVMQNPRHLVRRRGQEARLRCSPMKGHSHVYWYRQLPEEGLKFMVYLQKENIIDESGMPKERFSAEFPKEGPSILRIQQVVRGDSAAYFCASSPSPSPTDTQYFGPGTRLTVL.

The table lists this clonotype with a few counts. The chain recombines TRBV6-5 with TRBJ1-1; unclear D gene. Germline assignment: CDR1 MNHEY and CDR2 SVGAGI. The V and J ends lost 0 bases and 1 base respectively, with 6 bases between them. The CDR3 has 14 residues. CDR3 residues: CASSYSRGNTEAFF. The CDR3 region has the DNA TGTGCCAGCAGTTACTCGCGGGGGAACACTGAAGCTTTCTTT.

The count of this clonotype is one. The J gene is TRBJ2-5, the V gene TRBV29-1; 9 bases fit TRBD1. The end of the DNA aligns better with TRBJ2-7, so the J call may be wrong. Germline values: CDR1 SQVTM, CDR2 ANQGSEA. The CDR3 runs to 13 residues. The CDR3 here is CSVGGQGPSEQYF. CDR3 sequence (DNA): TGCAGCGTTGGGGGACAGGGACCGTCCGAGCAGTACTTC.

This clonotype was recorded only once. The chain recombines TRBV6-2 or TRBV6-3 with TRBJ2-2; tentatively, D is TRBD1 (7 bases). Germline values: CDR1 MNHEY, CDR2 SVGEGT. The V gene lost 6 bases and the J gene lost 4 bases, with 12 bases spanning the gap. This CDR3 spans 14 amino acids. CDR3 protein: CASRARGATGELFF. The CDR3 coding sequence is TGTGCCAGCAGGGCCAGGGGGGCCACCGGGGAGCTGTTTTTT.

This chain connects TRBV5-1 to TRBJ2-5, with TRBD1 identical over 9 bases. CDR3 length: 15 amino acids. Germline V gene lookup returns CDR1 SGHRS and CDR2 YFSETQ. The J segment lost 4 bases and the V segment lost 3 bases, leaving 7 bases of the junction unmatched. The CDR3 here is CASSSGTGSVETQYF. CDR3 coding DNA: TGCGCCAGCAGCTCCGGGACAGGGTCGGTAGAGACCCAGTACTTC.

V usage is TRBV10-3 and J usage is TRBJ1-2, with D perhaps matching TRBD1 (6 bases). Germline-derived CDR1 and CDR2 are ENHRY and SYGVKD. The CDR3 is made up of 13 amino acids. V dropped 0 bases and J dropped 7 bases, with 9 bases sitting between them. The CDR3 coding sequence is TGTGCCATCAGTGAGTCGCAGGGGACTGGCTACACCTTC. This encodes CAISESQGTGYTF.